The 27 T cell receptor beta chains in this list originate from one sample, sequenced in a study of spatial heterogeneity in lung cancer (dated by TCRdb to about 2019). The investigation overall reported the following: The tumor nonsynonymous mutation count correlated with the number of expanded intratumoral alpha and beta TCRs.

For these receptors, no antigen is known. The library was produced with 5' RACE. The reads were generated on a NextSeq 500. Using fastp at Q25 and MiXCR, TCRdb reprocessed the public reads and kept productive beta chains. Each entry merges the rows of one CDR3 protein and shows their most common DNA and genes. Here the sample has approximately 21,000 distinct CDR3 sequences; roughly 6.5% occur a single time. The biggest ten clones account for approximately 10% of the sample. What this sample's time point label stands for: sample taken at primary tumor resection. Material: lung tumor tissue, obtained at surgery. These receptors came from a male donor with early-stage non-small cell lung cancer.

At least ten counts were recorded for this clonotype. This chain uses TRBV2 with TRBJ1-6; D is perhaps TRBD1 (5 bases). This CDR3 spans 14 amino acids. Germline values: CDR1 SNHLY, CDR2 FYNNEI. Deletions cut 7 bases from V and 14 bases from J, with 21 bases between. The chain's CDR3 is CASKVGPGENALHF. CDR3 nucleotides: TGTGCCAGCAAGGTGGGACCAGGCGAGAACGCCCTCCACTTT.

This clonotype was detected many times. As DNA, the CDR3 is TGTGCCAGCAGTGAGACAGGGACCTACTACAATGAGCAGTTCTTC. Encoded protein: CASSETGTYYNEQFF. V and J are TRBV6-1 and TRBJ2-1, with TRBD1 identical over 7 bases. The germline V gene has CDR1 MNHNS and CDR2 SASEGT. Trimming took 3 bases from V and 3 from J; bases not matched to a gene: 5. The CDR3 is made up of 15 amino acids.

This clonotype was counted between two and nine times. The V gene is TRBV18, the J gene TRBJ1-5; 7 bases fit TRBD1. CDR1 is KGHSH and CDR2 is LQKENI in the germline V gene. Germline trimming cut 2 bases from V and 6 bases from J; bases unmatched to any gene: 4. This CDR3 spans 14 amino acids. The CDR3, as DNA: TGTGCCAGCTCACCAGAGACAGGGTCTCAGCCCCAGCATTTT. This sequence encodes CASSPETGSQPQHF. Supplemented by reference TRBV18 and TRBJ1-5, the full variable domain reads NAGVMQNPRHLVRRRGQEARLRCSPMKGHSHVYWYRQLPEEGLKFMVYLQKENIIDESGMPKERFSAEFPKEGPSILRIQQVVRGDSAAYFCASSPETGSQPQHFGDGTRLSIL.

This clonotype has only a few counts. The chain joins TRBV19 to TRBJ1-5; D is perhaps TRBD1 (5 bases). V shed 1 base and J shed 2 bases, with 12 bases lying between them. This CDR3 spans 16 amino acids. CDR1 is LNHDA, CDR2 SQIVND, per germline (reference sequence). This chain's CDR3 is CASSIGGTKGNQPQHF. CDR3 coding DNA: TGTGCCAGTAGTATAGGCGGGACCAAGGGCAATCAGCCCCAGCATTTT.

This clonotype was counted a few times. The J gene is TRBJ2-1, the V gene TRBV20-1; the D is unclear. Trimming removed 0 bases at V and 0 bases at J, with 12 bases between. Germline CDR1 and CDR2: DFQATT and SNEGSKA (reference sequence). CDR3 size: 16 residues. CDR3 in amino acids: CSARDRVFSSYNEQFF. The CDR3, as DNA: TGCAGTGCTAGAGATCGGGTATTTAGCTCCTACAATGAGCAGTTCTTC.

By proportion, this clonotype is medium-sized (0.01 to 0.1%). The gene calls are TRBV6-2 or TRBV6-3 and TRBJ2-7, with TRBD2 matching over 8 bases. Germline lookup yields CDR1 MNHEY and CDR2 SVGEGT. The trim removed 4 bases at V and 7 bases at J, leaving 24 bases unmatched. The CDR3 contains 19 residues. CDR3 sequence: CASSFSVGGRPPPNVEQYF. In DNA, the CDR3 is TGTGCCAGCAGTTTCTCCGTAGGCGGGAGGCCCCCTCCCAATGTAGAGCAGTACTTC.

Comment on this clonotype: One junction end does not reproduce the germline sequence, and a read error may be involved. The chain couples TRBV5-1 to TRBJ2-7; 7 bases align to TRBD1. Germline V gene data show CDR1 as SGHRS and CDR2 as YFSETQ. The CDR3 runs 14 residues. Here the CDR3 DNA reads TGCGCCAGCAGCTTGGGACAGGGCTTCTACGAGCGGTACTTC. This translates into CASSLGQGFYERYF.

This clonotype was seen many times. The genes are TRBV9 and TRBJ1-6, with a weak D call TRBD1 (5 bases). The CDR3 spans 15 residues. V was shortened by 0 bases and J by 9 bases, with 13 bases between the two germline ends. Germline CDR1 SGDLS, CDR2 YYNGEE. The DNA for the CDR3 is TGTGCCAGCAGCGTAGAGGATAGACAGTCTTCACCCCTCCACTTT. Amino acids: CASSVEDRQSSPLHF. Filled out from reference TRBV9 and TRBJ1-6, the complete variable domain reads DSGVTQTPKHLITATGQRVTLRCSPRSGDLSVYWYQQSLDQGLQFLIQYYNGEERAKGNILERFSAQQFPDLHSELNLSSLELGDSALYFCASSVEDRQSSPLHFGNGTRLTVT.

This clonotype was counted at least ten times. The CDR3 nucleotides read TGCAGTGCTGCCAAAAACATTCAGTACTTC. It yields the protein CSAAKNIQYF. The V gene is TRBV20-1, the J gene TRBJ2-4; the D is unclear. V was clipped by 5 bases and J by 1 base, with 0 bases between them. The germline V gene encodes CDR1 DFQATT and CDR2 SNEGSKA (reference sequence). The CDR3 consists of 10 residues.

The chain employs TRBV6-1 and TRBJ1-2, with no clear D. The CDR3 covers 14 residues. The germline V and J ends were trimmed by 5 bases and 3 bases, with 13 bases remaining between them. Germline values: CDR1 MNHNS, CDR2 SASEGT. The DNA for the CDR3 is TGTGCCAGCAGTCCACACGGACTTGACTATGGCTACACCTTC. It is translated as CASSPHGLDYGYTF.

The sample holds many counts of this clonotype. The chain employs TRBV10-3 and TRBJ2-5; D uncertain. Trimming pared 3 bases from V and 3 bases from J, leaving 11 bases between. The CDR3 runs 14 residues. Germline assignment: CDR1 ENHRY and CDR2 SYGVKD. CDR3 sequence reads: CAISEGLFEETQYF. The CDR3 bases are TGTGCCATCAGTGAAGGGCTTTTCGAAGAGACCCAGTACTTC.

This clonotype was picked up many times. The chain links TRBV6-2 or TRBV6-3 to TRBJ2-5; tentative D call: TRBD2 (6 bases). CDR1 is MNHEY, CDR2 SVGEGT, per germline. CDR3 length equals 14 residues. The V end was cut by 8 bases, the J end by 2 bases, with 15 bases between. CDR3 in amino acids: CASARDARQETQYF. For the CDR3, the DNA is TGTGCCAGCGCGCGGGACGCAAGACAAGAGACCCAGTACTTC.

This clonotype came up many times. This chain links TRBV7-6 with TRBJ2-7; D is unresolved. The length of the CDR3 is 14 residues. The germline V gene encodes CDR1 SGHVS and CDR2 FNYEAQ. Trimming removed 0 bases from V and 2 bases from J, with 8 bases in between. CDR3 sequence (DNA): TGTGCCAGCAGCTTAGCGACGGCACCCTACGAGCAGTACTTC. This codes for CASSLATAPYEQYF.

The sample holds many counts of this clonotype. The CDR3 region has the DNA TGTGCCAGCAGCCGGGGGGTGTCGGGATTCGGTACGCAGTATTTT. Amino acids: CASSRGVSGFGTQYF. V usage is TRBV28 and J usage is TRBJ2-3; 7 bases map to TRBD2. CDR1 is MDHEN and CDR2 is SYDVKM in the germline V gene. The junction had 14 bases not matched to a gene; V was cut back by 6 bases and J by 8 bases. This CDR3 comprises 15 residues. Drawing the rest from reference TRBV28 and TRBJ2-3, the complete variable domain is DVKVTQSSRYLVKRTGEKVFLECVQDMDHENMFWYRQDPGLGLRLIYFSYDVKMKEKGDIPEGYSVSREKKERFSLILESASTNQTSMYLCASSRGVSGFGTQYFGPGTRLTVL.

The sample holds many counts of this clonotype. This sequence joins TRBV5-1 and TRBJ2-7, with TRBD2 matching over 12 bases. J was trimmed by 3 bases and V by 5 bases; bases with no gene match: 3. Looked up from germline, CDR1 is SGHRS and CDR2 is YFSETQ. The CDR3 covers 14 residues. DNA of the CDR3: TGCGCCAGCAGAGGGACTAGCGGGCTCTACGAGCAGTACTTC. Its translation: CASRGTSGLYEQYF.

The table lists this clonotype with a few counts. This chain joins TRBV20-1 and TRBJ1-2; D unresolved. From germline, CDR1 is DFQATT and CDR2 SNEGSKA (reference sequence). With 0 bases removed from V and 7 bases from J, the gap between germline ends came to 27 bases. The CDR3 contains 18 residues. CDR3 DNA sequence: TGCAGTGCTAGAGACACCAAGGAGGGTCGTCGGCTTGGCAGTGGCTACACCTTC. Residues: CSARDTKEGRRLGSGYTF.

In its sample, this clonotype was seen many times. The chain employs TRBV30 and TRBJ1-2; no clear D gene. This CDR3 contains 11 residues. The germline gives CDR1 GTSNPN, CDR2 SVGIG (reference sequence). V lost 5 bases, J lost 4 bases, and 8 bases lay in between. CDR3 DNA: TGTGCCTGGGGGCTTCGCTATGGCTACACCTTC. This encodes CAWGLRYGYTF.

In its sample, this clonotype was seen a few times. Since a much larger clone is just one base distant, this may be a read error. The V call is TRBV28, the J call TRBJ2-1; D is perhaps TRBD2 (6 bases). This CDR3 comprises 15 residues. V was pared by 8 bases and J by 5 bases, with 19 bases between. Germline loops: CDR1 MDHEN, CDR2 SYDVKM. The CDR3 region has the DNA TGTGCCAGCGAGTCCCTTCGCGGGGCGAACAATGAGCAGTTCTTC. Translation: CASESLRGANNEQFF.

This clonotype was counted between two and nine times. The V and J genes are TRBV9 and TRBJ2-3, with D unclear. V was pared by 1 base and J by 2 bases, with 5 bases between. The V gene's germline CDR1 is SGDLS and CDR2 YYNGEE. This CDR3 is built from 13 residues. The CDR3 protein is CASSVSSTDTQYF. For the CDR3, the DNA is TGTGCCAGCAGCGTATCCTCCACAGATACGCAGTATTTT.

This clonotype is deemed medium-sized (0.01 to 0.1%). The V call is TRBV4-2, the J call TRBJ2-2; weak D call: TRBD2 (6 bases). In germline, CDR1 is LGHNA, CDR2 YNFKEQ. V dropped 0 bases and J dropped 5 bases, with 16 bases sitting between them. There are 17 residues in the CDR3. In nucleotides, the CDR3 is TGTGCCAGCAGCCAAGATCTGGGCTTCGGAGGGACCGGGGAGCTGTTTTTT. This encodes CASSQDLGFGGTGELFF.

This clonotype occurred many times. In DNA, the CDR3 is TGCAGTGCTAGGCAGGGGGGACAGCCCCAGCATTTT. Translated: CSARQGGQPQHF. The V and J genes are TRBV20-1 and TRBJ1-5, with 7 bases matching TRBD1. J lost 7 bases, V lost 3 bases, and 3 bases had no gene match. This CDR3 contains 12 residues. Germline V gives CDR1 DFQATT, CDR2 SNEGSKA (reference sequence).

This clonotype was seen at least ten times. The rearrangement links TRBV12-3 or TRBV12-4 to TRBJ2-7; D assignment may be TRBD1 or TRBD2 (5 bases each). V was pared by 1 base and J by 6 bases, with 19 bases between. The CDR3 has 16 residues. CDR3 sequence (DNA): TGTGCCAGCAGTTTAGGGATACAGGTGAGGGGCGGCGAGCAGTACTTC. Encoded protein: CASSLGIQVRGGEQYF.

This clonotype was seen at least ten times. V gene TRBV21-1 combines with J gene TRBJ2-6; TRBD1 was called by the table and not checked on the DNA. TRBV21-1 has pseudogene status. The CDR3 has 16 amino acids. The CDR3 region is CASSKLQGFGANVLTF. The CDR3 nucleotides read TGTGCCAGCAGCAAGCTTCAGGGGTTTGGGGCCAACGTCCTGACTTTC.

The genes are TRBV20-1 and TRBJ2-1; D possibly corresponds to TRBD1 (7 bases). V lost 6 bases, J lost 3 bases, and 15 bases lay in between. The CDR3 is 14 amino acids. CDR1 is DFQATT, CDR2 SNEGSKA, per germline (reference sequence). CDR3 in DNA: TGCAGTGCCATGGGGGGACAGAGCTACAATGAGCAGTTCTTC. It yields the protein CSAMGGQSYNEQFF.

Many counts were recorded for this clonotype. V gene TRBV9 combines with J gene TRBJ2-1; 8 bases map to TRBD2. Unmatched junction bases numbered 8, after V lost 2 bases and J lost 7 bases. Germline CDR1 reads SGDLS; CDR2 reads YYNGEE. CDR3 length equals 15 residues. The CDR3 nucleotides are TGTGCCAGCAGCGTCCTTCCCAGCGGGAGAAATGAGCAGTTCTTC. Amino acid sequence: CASSVLPSGRNEQFF.

The chain carries TRBV29-1 and TRBJ2-7; TRBD1 agrees at 7 bases. Per germline, CDR1 SQVTM and CDR2 ANQGSEA. The CDR3 consists of 13 residues. Trimming at V came to 7 bases and at J to 5 bases, leaving 11 bases not matched to a gene. CDR3 residues: CSALFDRADEQYF. CDR3 sequence (DNA): TGCAGCGCGCTTTTCGACAGGGCCGACGAGCAGTACTTC.

This clonotype was observed many times. This chain links TRBV28 with TRBJ2-2; 7 bases are a match to TRBD2. This CDR3 is built from 13 residues. CDR1 and CDR2 from the germline V gene are MDHEN and SYDVKM. The trim removed 6 bases at V and 5 bases at J, leaving 3 bases unmatched. The DNA of the CDR3 is TGTGCCAGCAGAAGTAGCGGGACCGGGGAGCTGTTTTTT. Encoded protein: CASRSSGTGELFF.